This T cell receptor beta chain is from a study of blood T cell repertoires in COVID-19. Background on the study: The origin of the acute and convalescent COVID-19 samples was the United States, Italy and Spain. The cDNA or gDNA used as material had been derived from T cells, B-cell-depleted T cells, or PBMCs.

Authors' processing steps: Scientists estimated how many nucleated cells there were by amplifying reference gene primers. Clones were read by immunoSEQ multiplex PCR, and TCRdb kept only the in-frame ones, dropping some. V and J calls and clone size are given by that table; D and trimming were obtained from the DNA. The table lists a few hundred thousand clones, 60% to 75% of them singletons, with 3% to 3.5% in the top ten. CDR3 length: 15 amino acids. The germline V and J ends were trimmed by 5 bases and 6 bases, with 17 bases remaining between them. Germline CDR1 reads LNHNV; CDR2 reads YYDKDF (reference sequence).

The genes are TRBV15 and TRBJ2-1, with D possibly being TRBD1 (5 bases). Sequencing was done on a sample of peripheral blood. The source of this sequence is a woman older than 75 with acute or convalescent COVID-19. CDR3 sequence reads: CATSVAGRSFNEQFF. CDR3 DNA: TGTGCCACCAGCGTTGCAGGGCGGTCGTTCAATGAGCAGTTCTTC.